This is a list of T cell receptor beta chains from one sample in a study of PD-1 blockade in classical Hodgkin lymphoma. Here immunoSEQ multiplex PCR was the method, and the copy in TCRdb shows in-frame clones only, minus some. The data show roughly 28,000 clones, with approximately 72% seen just once and roughly 33% held by the top ten. Sequenced here: peripheral blood mononuclear cells (PBMCs), sampled before the second cycle of nivolumab. Receptors originate from a human donor with classical Hodgkin lymphoma. Both conserved end residues are part of each CDR3. Fields, in order: V gene, J gene, clone size, CDR3 protein. A clone size is listed for some rows: how often the clone was seen (once, few, many), or a class if it is expanded.

>TRBV29-1|TRBJ2-5|NA
CSVPSPGTLQETQYF
>TRBV7-9|TRBJ2-1|NA
CASSRPGQGRNEQFF
>TRBV4-3|TRBJ1-4|NA
CASSHDTGTGGEKLFF
>TRBV4-3|TRBJ2-3|NA
CASSQGYGGAGDTQYF
>TRBV28|TRBJ1-2|NA
CASSLTGKVGYGYTF
>TRBV6-5|TRBJ1-1|medium-sized
CASSYSRTSDTEAFF
>TRBV10-3|TRBJ2-7|NA
CAIMGQGLSGERYEQYF
>TRBV7-8|TRBJ2-7|NA
CASSPSGGQSYEQYF
>TRBV7-9|TRBJ2-2|NA
CASSPGGSGELFF
>TRBV7-6|TRBJ2-7|NA
CASSFKAGDYEQYF
>TRBV4-3|TRBJ1-1|few
CASRWETGGEAFF
>TRBV5-4|TRBJ1-1|NA
CASSYAGTGVSVTEAFF
>TRBV30|TRBJ1-1|NA
CAWRGTVFVNTEAFF
>TRBV7-2|TRBJ2-7|NA
CASSLAGGGYEQYF
>TRBV6-5|TRBJ1-1|few
CASSYSLVSDTEAFF
>TRBV25-1|TRBJ1-1|medium-sized
CASSPPGVGGEAFF
>TRBV5-6|TRBJ2-1|NA
CASRGSYNEQFF
>TRBV11-2|TRBJ2-3|NA
CASSLAGRASTDTQYF
>TRBV30|TRBJ1-5|few
CAWSRINQPQHF
>TRBV6-5|TRBJ1-2|NA
CASSYSNYGYTF
>TRBV19|TRBJ1-5|NA
CASSMPIYSNQPQHF
>TRBV20-1|TRBJ1-1|NA
CSAGTLTEAFF
>TRBV7-2|TRBJ2-5|few
CASSSTSGLETQYF
>TRBV5-1|TRBJ2-3|NA
CASSGRQNTDTQYF
>TRBV10-3|TRBJ1-2|NA
CAISETIPTGNYGYTF
>TRBV6-1|TRBJ1-2|once
CASRGTGLDYGYTF
>TRBV9|TRBJ2-7|NA
CASSVTGSSSYEQYF
>TRBV7-9|TRBJ2-2|NA
CASSFKGQGALTGELFF
>TRBV7-6|TRBJ2-5|NA
CASSRGQGFLETQYF
>TRBV9|TRBJ2-1|NA
CASSPGINPGGSYNEQFF
>TRBV2|TRBJ2-3|once
CASKLAGYADTQYF